This passage covers 16 T cell receptor beta chains from one sample sequenced in a study of T cells in Graves' hyperthyroidism and ophthalmopathy. Authors of the study amplified TCR beta CDR3 regions from RNA transcripts. The HTBI primer set was used in a first-round RT-PCR of the TCR CDR3. TCRdb re-derived calls from the multiplex PCR reads in MiXCR, one entry per CDR3 protein. The repertoire holds about 200,000 distinct CDR3 sequences, with under 20% as singletons. The sample comprised blood. The source is a man aged 50-60 years with Graves' hyperthyroidism.

This clonotype was counted a few times. The chain combines TRBV5-1 with TRBJ2-2, with D perhaps matching TRBD2 (6 bases). The germline V gene encodes CDR1 SGHRS and CDR2 YFSETQ. The V gene lost 1 base and the J gene lost 2 bases, with 12 bases spanning the gap. The CDR3 runs 16 residues. The CDR3 DNA reads TGCGCCAGCAGCTTGAATACGGGAGATAACACCGGGGAGCTGTTTTTT. Encoded protein: CASSLNTGDNTGELFF.

This clonotype occurred many times. The chain carries TRBV11-2 and TRBJ2-2; 10 bases line up with TRBD2. The CDR3 covers 16 residues. CDR1 and CDR2 from the germline V gene are SGHAT and FQNNGV. J gave up 6 bases and V 2 bases, and 6 bases lay outside the gene matches. CDR3 sequence: CASSLRRTSGPGELFF. DNA for the CDR3: TGTGCCAGCAGCTTACGTAGGACTAGCGGTCCCGGGGAGCTGTTTTTT.

In its sample, this clonotype was seen a few times. The genes are TRBV9 and TRBJ2-1, with 7 bases matching TRBD2. CDR1 is SGDLS, CDR2 YYNGEE, per germline. The CDR3 loop spans 15 amino acids. The V and J ends lost 3 bases and 0 bases, in that order; junction bases with no gene match: 3. The CDR3 nucleotides read TGTGCCAGCAGCGGGGAGGGGAGCTCCTACAATGAGCAGTTCTTC. This encodes CASSGEGSSYNEQFF.

CDR3 sequence reads: CSARDKTGYSSGYTF. The DNA for the CDR3 is TGCAGTGCTAGAGACAAGACAGGGTATTCGAGTGGCTACACCTTC. The V gene is TRBV20-1, the J gene TRBJ1-2; 7 nucleotides line up with TRBD1. Germline trimming cut 0 bases from V and 7 bases from J; bases unmatched to any gene: 11. Germline V gene sequence: CDR1 DFQATT, CDR2 SNEGSKA (reference sequence). This CDR3 contains 15 residues.

The chain uses TRBV6-2 or TRBV6-3 and TRBJ1-5; D perhaps matches TRBD1 (5 bases). Trimming cost V 5 bases and J 0 bases, with 11 bases left between them. Germline V gene sequence: CDR1 MNHEY, CDR2 SVGEGT. This CDR3 region has 15 residues. CDR3 sequence (DNA): TGTGCCAGCAGTCAAGGGGTCATTAGCAATCAGCCCCAGCATTTT. It translates to CASSQGVISNQPQHF.

The chain couples TRBV5-5 to TRBJ2-2; 7 bases map to TRBD2. This CDR3 comprises 18 residues. V lost 0 bases to trimming and J lost 5 bases; unmatched junction nucleotides: 13. The germline gives CDR1 SGHKS, CDR2 YYEKEE (reference sequence). The CDR3 loop reads CASSLAGFAGAGTGELFF. The CDR3, as DNA: TGTGCCAGCAGCTTGGCCGGATTTGCGGGAGCAGGGACCGGGGAGCTGTTTTTT.

This clonotype has a count of ten or more. The chain uses TRBV7-2 and TRBJ1-4; D gene ambiguous. This CDR3 has 16 amino acids. V lost 1 base and J lost 8, with 17 bases in between. Germline CDR1 reads SGHTA; CDR2 reads FQGNSA. CDR3 sequence: CASSLDAARSWEKLFF. The DNA of the CDR3 is TGTGCCAGCAGCTTAGACGCCGCCCGGTCGTGGGAAAAACTGTTTTTT.

The chain employs TRBV27 and TRBJ1-2, with TRBD1 as a possible D gene (6 bases). The CDR3 covers 16 residues. The germline CDR1 and CDR2 sequences are MNHEY and SMNVEV (reference sequence). V was clipped by 4 bases and J by 5 bases, with 20 bases between them. The CDR3 region is CASSSTGTRIEYGYTF. In nucleotides, the CDR3 is TGTGCCAGCAGTTCGACCGGGACAAGAATTGAATATGGCTACACCTTC.

This clonotype was counted at least ten times. The chain is built from TRBV27 and TRBJ2-6; D is undetermined. The germline gives CDR1 MNHEY, CDR2 SMNVEV (reference sequence). Between the trimmed V and J ends, which lost 5 bases and 2 bases, there was a span of 10 bases. This CDR3 is built from 15 residues. As DNA, the CDR3 is TGTGCCAGCAGTGCCTCAACGGCTGGGGCCAACGTCCTGACTTTC. Its protein is CASSASTAGANVLTF. Full variable domain (remainder filled in from reference TRBV27 and TRBJ2-6): EAQVTQNPRYLITVTGKKLTVTCSQNMNHEYMSWYRQDPGLGLRQIYYSMNVEVTDKGDVPEGYKVSRKEKRNFPLILESPSPNQTSLYFCASSASTAGANVLTFGAGSRLTVL.

This clonotype was observed at least ten times. The V call is TRBV20-1, the J call TRBJ2-3; 13 bases are shared with TRBD2. The germline CDR1 and CDR2 sequences are DFQATT and SNEGSKA (reference sequence). J lost 0 bases, V lost 6 bases, and 3 bases had no gene match. The CDR3 has 15 residues. The CDR3, as DNA: TGCAGTGCCCCGACTAGCGGGAGGAGCACAGATACGCAGTATTTT. It codes for CSAPTSGRSTDTQYF.

This clonotype came up many times. In DNA, the CDR3 is TGTGCCAGCAGTCCGCCGACTAGTTCTGAGCAGTTCTTC. Encoded protein: CASSPPTSSEQFF. This chain joins TRBV12-3 or TRBV12-4 and TRBJ2-1; maybe TRBD2 (6 bases). CDR3 length: 13 residues. Trimming removed 5 bases from V and 9 bases from J, with 14 bases in between.

This clonotype was picked up many times. This sequence joins TRBV28 and TRBJ1-2; D unresolved. Trimming stripped 5 bases from V and 0 bases from J, with 10 bases between. The CDR3 is 14 amino acids. The V gene's germline CDR1 is MDHEN and CDR2 SYDVKM. The CDR3 DNA sequence: TGTGCCAGCAGTGTCGGTACGGCTAACTATGGCTACACCTTC. Protein product: CASSVGTANYGYTF.

This clonotype was found many times. The J gene is TRBJ2-7, the V gene TRBV6-1, with D perhaps TRBD2 (7 bases). The CDR3 runs to 16 residues. From germline, CDR1 is MNHNS and CDR2 SASEGT. Between the trimmed V and J ends, which lost 5 bases and 4 bases, there was a span of 21 bases. The CDR3 DNA sequence: TGTGCCAGCAGTCCCGGAGGGGGAGGGCCCGCTTACGAGCAGTACTTC. The encoded protein is CASSPGGGGPAYEQYF.

This clonotype was picked up many times. V and J are TRBV20-1 and TRBJ2-1; 10 nucleotides align to TRBD2. The length of the CDR3 is 14 residues. Germline trimming cut 5 bases from V and 7 bases from J; bases unmatched to any gene: 8. Germline CDR1 DFQATT, CDR2 SNEGSKA (reference sequence). The CDR3 sequence: CSALPGLANNEQFF. The CDR3 nucleotides read TGCAGTGCTCTGCCGGGACTAGCGAATAATGAGCAGTTCTTC.

This clonotype was picked up many times. The V and J genes are TRBV28 and TRBJ2-5, with 11 bases aligning to TRBD1. V lost 4 bases to trimming and J lost 5 bases; unmatched junction nucleotides: 3. The CDR3 is made up of 14 amino acids. Germline V lookup: CDR1 MDHEN, CDR2 SYDVKM. The CDR3 region is CASSWTGGGETQYF. CDR3 DNA: TGTGCCAGCAGTTGGACAGGGGGCGGGGAGACCCAGTACTTC. The whole variable domain, remainder taken from reference TRBV28 and TRBJ2-5, is DVKVTQSSRYLVKRTGEKVFLECVQDMDHENMFWYRQDPGLGLRLIYFSYDVKMKEKGDIPEGYSVSREKKERFSLILESASTNQTSMYLCASSWTGGGETQYFGPGTRLLVL.

CDR3 sequence: CASSSNRERESYEQYF. CDR3 sequence (DNA): TGTGCCAGCAGCTCCAACAGGGAAAGAGAGTCCTACGAGCAGTACTTC. The V and J genes are TRBV7-6 and TRBJ2-7, with a tentative D call TRBD1 (6 bases). The ends were cut back, 4 bases at V and 1 base at J, with 17 bases in the middle. The CDR3 runs 16 residues. From germline, CDR1 is SGHVS and CDR2 FNYEAQ.